The 22 T cell receptor beta chains below all came from one sample that was sequenced in a study of T cells expressing NK-cell markers. TCRdb re-called the 5' RACE reads; one entry per CDR3 protein, DNA not given. Its listing shows about 260,000 distinct CDR3 sequences. The source material was blood T cells: a sorted CD56 or NKG2C T cell subset, CD4+ or CD8+ T cells, or bulk PBMC T cells (not recorded which). The receptors here all came from a woman between 18 and 70 years old in good health.

The chain has TRBV12-3 or TRBV12-4 and TRBJ2-3; TCRdb designates TRBD1, a call that cannot be tested without DNA. The CDR3 runs 15 residues. CDR3 loop: CASRLAGGPRDTQYF.

The genes are TRBV5-5 and TRBJ1-1; as DNA is missing, the TRBD1 call by TCRdb cannot be tested. CDR1 and CDR2 (germline): SGHKS, YYEKEE (reference sequence). The CDR3 covers 16 residues. CDR3 sequence reads: CASSLVVGVANTEAFF. Full variable domain (remainder filled in from reference TRBV5-5 and TRBJ1-1): DAGVTQSPTHLIKTRGQQVTLRCSPISGHKSVSWYQQVLGQGPQFIFQYYEKEERGRGNFPDRFSARQFPNYSSELNVNALLLGDSALYLCASSLVVGVANTEAFFGQGTRLTVV.

The V and J genes are TRBV24-1 and TRBJ2-1; absent DNA, TCRdb's TRBD1 call cannot be checked. CDR3 length equals 17 residues. CDR1 and CDR2 (germline): KGHDR, SFDVKD. This CDR3 reads CATSDPMGGDRANEQFF.

The J gene is TRBJ1-1, the V gene TRBV4-3. Per germline, CDR1 LGHNA and CDR2 YSLEER. This CDR3 is 15 amino acids long. CDR3 in amino acids: CASSQGPSRDTEAFF.

V gene TRBV15 combines with J gene TRBJ1-3. The germline CDR1 and CDR2 sequences are LNHNV and YYDKDF (reference sequence). This CDR3 is built from 13 residues. The CDR3 spells CATSSAPGNTIYF.

The gene calls are TRBV5-6 and TRBJ2-3; there is no DNA to check the TCRdb D call of TRBD1. CDR1 is SGHDT and CDR2 is YYEEEE in the germline V gene. This CDR3 region has 17 residues. CDR3 residues: CASSTRLTGIFTDTQYF.

The V gene is TRBV7-8, the J gene TRBJ2-7. Germline loops: CDR1 SGHVS, CDR2 FQNEAQ. CDR3 length: 14 amino acids. This CDR3 reads CASSFSRNYWEQYF.

V gene TRBV5-6 combines with J gene TRBJ2-1; TCRdb's assignment of TRBD2 cannot be checked, as there is no DNA. Germline CDR1 and CDR2: SGHDT and YYEEEE. The CDR3 spans 15 residues. CDR3 region: CASSRSASDYNEQFF.

The chain employs TRBV29-1 and TRBJ1-2; TCRdb lists TRBD1, though no DNA is available to test this call. The CDR3 length is 14 residues. Per germline, CDR1 SQVTM and CDR2 ANQGSEA. CDR3 sequence reads: CSSWRTGVDYGYTF.

The chain uses TRBV5-1 and TRBJ2-2; the D call of TRBD2 rests on TCRdb alone, since no DNA is present to check it. The CDR3 spans 16 residues. CDR1 SGHRS and CDR2 YFSETQ come from the germline V gene. The CDR3 sequence: CASSLVSGPFTGELFF.

The V gene is TRBV6-1, the J gene TRBJ2-2. The germline V gene encodes CDR1 MNHNS and CDR2 SASEGT. The CDR3 sequence is 14 residues long. CDR3 sequence: CASRRKQSTGELFF.

The chain couples TRBV5-4 to TRBJ2-5; with no DNA, the TCRdb D assignment of TRBD1 cannot be verified. Per the germline V gene, CDR1 is SGHNT and CDR2 is YYREEE (reference sequence). The CDR3 is made up of 14 amino acids. CDR3 region: CASRTGTGGETQYF. The full variable domain, rest sourced from reference TRBV5-4 and TRBJ2-5, is ETGVTQSPTHLIKTRGQQVTLRCSSQSGHNTVSWYQQALGQGPQFIFQYYREEENGRGNFPPRFSGLQFPNYSSELNVNALELDDSALYLCASRTGTGGETQYFGPGTRLLVL.

The rearrangement uses TRBV18 and TRBJ2-7. CDR3 size: 15 residues. Germline CDR1 KGHSH, CDR2 LQKENI. This chain's CDR3 is CASSPSLGAAYEQYF.

The chain carries TRBV4-3 and TRBJ2-3. The CDR3 consists of 13 residues. Germline V gene sequence: CDR1 LGHNA, CDR2 YSLEER. The CDR3 reads CASSQVYTDTQYF.

This chain uses TRBV29-1 with TRBJ2-7; TCRdb returns TRBD1, unconfirmable since there is no DNA. This CDR3 is built from 13 residues. Germline CDR1 is SQVTM and CDR2 is ANQGSEA. The CDR3 spells CSVAFSQGYEQYF.

V is TRBV29-1 and J is TRBJ1-4. Germline V gives CDR1 SQVTM, CDR2 ANQGSEA. This CDR3 has 13 residues. The CDR3 loop is CSVEVGTNEKLFF.

V is TRBV24-1 and J is TRBJ2-1; with no DNA, the TCRdb D assignment of TRBD2 cannot be verified. Germline assignment: CDR1 KGHDR and CDR2 SFDVKD. The CDR3 runs to 13 residues. The CDR3 region is CATSDWRLVRQFF.

The CDR3 loop reads CSARGGDGGLDTQYF. V usage is TRBV20-1 and J usage is TRBJ2-3; the TCRdb call, TRBD1, lacks DNA for checking. Germline V lookup: CDR1 DFQATT, CDR2 SNEGSKA (reference sequence). The CDR3 length is 15 residues.

The CDR3 sequence: CASSLSRGGDRVNEKLFF. The chain employs TRBV27 and TRBJ1-4; TCRdb returns TRBD1, unconfirmable since there is no DNA. The CDR3 totals 18 residues. Germline CDR1 is MNHEY and CDR2 is SMNVEV (reference sequence).

The chain is built from TRBV7-2 and TRBJ2-1; absent DNA, TCRdb's TRBD2 call cannot be checked. The CDR3 length is 15 residues. Germline CDR1 SGHTA, CDR2 FQGNSA. The CDR3 region is CASSKVAGAMNEQFF.

The V and J genes are TRBV27 and TRBJ2-3. There are 14 residues in the CDR3. Looked up from germline, CDR1 is MNHEY and CDR2 is SMNVEV (reference sequence). The CDR3 reads CASSLGLAPYTQYF.

The rearrangement links TRBV9 to TRBJ2-3. Germline-derived CDR1 and CDR2 are SGDLS and YYNGEE. The CDR3 consists of 16 residues. The CDR3 loop reads CASSVAVARNTDTQYF.